The present T cell receptor (beta chain) was sequenced within a study of graft-versus-host responses after intestinal transplantation. Germline CDR1 is SGDLS and CDR2 is YYNGEE. V was shortened by 0 bases and J by 4 bases, with 11 bases between the two germline ends. CDR3 length: 15 amino acids. Generated by immunoSEQ multiplex PCR, the TCRdb table keeps only in-frame clones and is missing some. Of some 45,000 clones in the sample, approximately 95% were seen once. The TCR sequence derives from a human patient who received an intestinal transplant, so some T cells may come from the graft donor. The material sequenced was PBMCs, taken about 11 months after intestinal transplant. The rearrangement joins TRBV9 to TRBJ1-3; TRBD1 is a possible D gene (6 bases). CDR3 sequence (DNA): TGTGCCAGCAGCGTAGCTTTGGGGGCCGGAAACACCATATATTTT. Protein: CASSVALGAGNTIYF.